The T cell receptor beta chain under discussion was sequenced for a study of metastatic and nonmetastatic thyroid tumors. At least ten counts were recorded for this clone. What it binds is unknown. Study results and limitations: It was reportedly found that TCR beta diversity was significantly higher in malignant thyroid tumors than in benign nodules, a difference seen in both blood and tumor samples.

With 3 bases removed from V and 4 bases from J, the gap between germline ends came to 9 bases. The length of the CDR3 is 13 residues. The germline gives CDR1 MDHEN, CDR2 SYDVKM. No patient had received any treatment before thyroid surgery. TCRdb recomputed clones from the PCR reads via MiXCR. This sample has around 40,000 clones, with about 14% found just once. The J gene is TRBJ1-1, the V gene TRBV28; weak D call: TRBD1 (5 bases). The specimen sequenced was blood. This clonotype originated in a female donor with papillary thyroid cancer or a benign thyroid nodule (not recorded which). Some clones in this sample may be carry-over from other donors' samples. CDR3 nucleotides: TGTGCCAGCAGTTTCGGACAAACCACTGAAGCTTTCTTT. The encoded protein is CASSFGQTTEAFF.